This paragraph reports one TCR beta chain. Antigen: not known. These data belong to a study of shared clonotypes between healthy human individuals. Broader study findings: Shared across a few donors were roughly 5.3% of the naive CD4 clonotypes.

Sequencing used immunoSEQ multiplex PCR; TCRdb keeps in-frame clones, though not all of them. The data hold some 1 million clones, with approximately 68% observed a single time. CDR3 size: 17 residues. Germline lookup yields CDR1 SGHVS and CDR2 FQNEAQ. Trimming removed 6 bases at V and 0 bases at J, with 17 bases between. This sequence originates from a man aged 18 to 30 in good health. The chain couples TRBV7-8 to TRBJ1-4, with unresolved D. The source material was memory CD4+ T cells sorted from blood. Subset of the sample: CD45RA-negative fraction. The CDR3 nucleotides are TGTGCCAGCAGTCGTAGTTACTCAACAGCAACTAATGAAAAACTGTTTTTT. It codes for CASSRSYSTATNEKLFF.